The clone carrying this T cell receptor beta chain was counted only a few times. Antigen unknown. The repertoire was sequenced with immunoSEQ multiplex PCR; TCRdb's copy has only in-frame clones and lacks some. Of roughly 75,000 clones in the sample, approximately 86% were seen once. This sample stems from a study of cytomegalovirus exposure and HLA in healthy donors. The donors were part of the 120-subject validation cohort, which stood apart from the roughly 730-subject first cohort. The CDR3 contains 15 residues. Per germline, CDR1 SGHAT and CDR2 FQNNGV. The junction had 6 bases not matched to a gene; V was cut back by 2 bases and J by 2 bases. Study-wide results and caveats: Whilst most TCR sequences proved rare, a subset of public TCRs occurred across many donors. The study put under 200 TCR beta chains on its list as cytomegalovirus-associated.

The receptor comes from a man aged 25-40 years in good health and CMV-seronegative. Specimen: PBMCs. The J gene is TRBJ2-7, the V gene TRBV11-2, with TRBD1 matching over 7 bases. The CDR3 protein is CASSLPPTGAYEQYF. The DNA for the CDR3 is TGTGCCAGCAGCTTACCCCCTACAGGGGCCTACGAGCAGTACTTC.